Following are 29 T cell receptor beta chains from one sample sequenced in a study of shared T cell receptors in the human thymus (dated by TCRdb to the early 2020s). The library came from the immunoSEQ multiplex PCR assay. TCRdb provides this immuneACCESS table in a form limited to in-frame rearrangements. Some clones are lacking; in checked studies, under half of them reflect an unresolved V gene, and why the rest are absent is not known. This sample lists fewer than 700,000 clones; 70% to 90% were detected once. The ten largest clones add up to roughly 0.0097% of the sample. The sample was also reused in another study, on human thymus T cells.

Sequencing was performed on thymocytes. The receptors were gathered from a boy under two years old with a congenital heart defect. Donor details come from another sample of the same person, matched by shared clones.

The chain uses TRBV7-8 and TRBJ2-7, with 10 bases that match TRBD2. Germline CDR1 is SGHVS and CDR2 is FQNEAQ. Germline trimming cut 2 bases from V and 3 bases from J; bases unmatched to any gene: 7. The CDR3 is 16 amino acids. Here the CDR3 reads CASSLSPAGGVYEQYF. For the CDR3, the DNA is TGTGCCAGCAGCTTAAGTCCAGCGGGAGGGGTCTACGAGCAGTACTTC.

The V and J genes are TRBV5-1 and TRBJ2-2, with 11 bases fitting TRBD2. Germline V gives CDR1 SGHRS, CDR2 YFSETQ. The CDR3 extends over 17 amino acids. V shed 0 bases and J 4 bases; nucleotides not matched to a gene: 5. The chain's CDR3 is CASSLALLAGATGELFF. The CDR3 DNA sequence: TGCGCCAGCAGCTTGGCCTTACTAGCGGGAGCCACCGGGGAGCTGTTTTTT. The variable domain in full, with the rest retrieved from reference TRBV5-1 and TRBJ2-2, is KAGVTQTPRYLIKTRGQQVTLSCSPISGHRSVSWYQQTPGQGLQFLFEYFSETQRNKGNFPGRFSGRQFSNSRSEMNVSTLELGDSALYLCASSLALLAGATGELFFGEGSRLTVL.

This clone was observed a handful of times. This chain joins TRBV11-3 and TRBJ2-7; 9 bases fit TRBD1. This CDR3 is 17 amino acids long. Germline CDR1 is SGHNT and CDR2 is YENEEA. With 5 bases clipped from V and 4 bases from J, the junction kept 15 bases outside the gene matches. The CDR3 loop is CASSHYGRDRVLYEQYF. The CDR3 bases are TGTGCCAGCAGCCATTATGGCCGGGACAGGGTTTTATACGAGCAGTACTTC.

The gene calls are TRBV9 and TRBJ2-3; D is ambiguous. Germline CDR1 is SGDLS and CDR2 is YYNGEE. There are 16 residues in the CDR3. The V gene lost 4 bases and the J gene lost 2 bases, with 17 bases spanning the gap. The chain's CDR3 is CASSPSPAVDTDTQYF. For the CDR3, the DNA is TGTGCCAGCAGCCCCTCTCCGGCGGTAGACACAGATACGCAGTATTTT.

The CDR3 nucleotides are TGTGCCAGCAGTCTACAGAGCAATGAGCAGTTCTTC. This gives the protein CASSLQSNEQFF. The V gene is TRBV21-1, the J gene TRBJ2-1; the table's D call TRBD1 went unverified against the DNA. TRBV21-1 is a documented pseudogene. This CDR3 is built from 12 residues.

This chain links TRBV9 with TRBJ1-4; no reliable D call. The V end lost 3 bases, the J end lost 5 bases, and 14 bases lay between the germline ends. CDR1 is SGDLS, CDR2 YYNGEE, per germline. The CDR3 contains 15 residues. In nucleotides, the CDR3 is TGTGCCAGCAGCGCGGCAGAGGGCCCCAATGAAAAACTGTTTTTT. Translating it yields CASSAAEGPNEKLFF.

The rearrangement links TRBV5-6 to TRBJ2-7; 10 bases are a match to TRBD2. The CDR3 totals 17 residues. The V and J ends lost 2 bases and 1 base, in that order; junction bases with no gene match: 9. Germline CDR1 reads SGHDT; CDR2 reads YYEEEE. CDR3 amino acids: CASSFGSGRPGSYEQYF. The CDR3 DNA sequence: TGTGCCAGCAGCTTCGGTAGCGGGAGGCCCGGGTCCTACGAGCAGTACTTC.

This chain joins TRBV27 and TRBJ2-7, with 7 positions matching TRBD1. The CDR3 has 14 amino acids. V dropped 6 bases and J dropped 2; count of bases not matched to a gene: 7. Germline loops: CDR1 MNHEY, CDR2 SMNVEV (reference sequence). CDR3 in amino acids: CASRPTGKPYEQYF. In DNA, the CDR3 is TGTGCCAGCAGACCGACAGGGAAACCCTACGAGCAGTACTTC.

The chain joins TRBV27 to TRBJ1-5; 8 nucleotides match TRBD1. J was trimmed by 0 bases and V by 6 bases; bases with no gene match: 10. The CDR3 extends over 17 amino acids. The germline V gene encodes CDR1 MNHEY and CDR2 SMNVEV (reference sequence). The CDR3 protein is CASSADRETYSNQPQHF. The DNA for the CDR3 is TGTGCCAGCAGCGCGGACAGGGAGACTTATAGCAATCAGCCCCAGCATTTT.

CDR3 coding DNA: TGTGCCAGCAGTTCCTTCCCTAGCCTTTATCAGCCCCAGCATTTT. Its protein product is CASSSFPSLYQPQHF. This chain uses TRBV28 with TRBJ1-5; no firm D call. CDR1 is MDHEN and CDR2 is SYDVKM in the germline V gene. The CDR3 runs to 15 residues. V gave up 4 bases and J gave up 5 bases, with 15 bases separating them.

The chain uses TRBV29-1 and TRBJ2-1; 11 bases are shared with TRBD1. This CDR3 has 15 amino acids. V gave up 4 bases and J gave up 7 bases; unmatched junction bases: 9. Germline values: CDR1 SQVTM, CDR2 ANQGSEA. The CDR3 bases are TGCAGCGTTGCATGGAGGACAGGGGGCCGAAATGAGCAGTTCTTC. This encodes CSVAWRTGGRNEQFF.

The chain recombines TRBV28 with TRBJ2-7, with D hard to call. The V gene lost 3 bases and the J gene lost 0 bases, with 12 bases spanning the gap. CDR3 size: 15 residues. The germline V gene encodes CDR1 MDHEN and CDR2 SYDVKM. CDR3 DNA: TGTGCCAGCAGTTTCTACCCCGCCCGCTCCTACGAGCAGTACTTC. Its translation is CASSFYPARSYEQYF.

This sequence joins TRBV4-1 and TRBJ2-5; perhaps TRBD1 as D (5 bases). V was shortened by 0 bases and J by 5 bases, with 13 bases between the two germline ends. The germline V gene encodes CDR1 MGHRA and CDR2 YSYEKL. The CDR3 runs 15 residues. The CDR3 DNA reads TGCGCCAGCAGCCAAGATGGCCAAAACAGGGAGACCCAGTACTTC. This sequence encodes CASSQDGQNRETQYF.

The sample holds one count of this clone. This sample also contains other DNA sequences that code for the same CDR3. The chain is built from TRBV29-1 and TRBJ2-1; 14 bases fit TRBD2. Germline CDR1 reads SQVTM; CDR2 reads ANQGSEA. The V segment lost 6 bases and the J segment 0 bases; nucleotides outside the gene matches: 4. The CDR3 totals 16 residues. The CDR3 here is CSVGTSGRSSYNEQFF. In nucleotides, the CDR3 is TGCAGCGTCGGGACTAGCGGGAGAAGCTCCTACAATGAGCAGTTCTTC.

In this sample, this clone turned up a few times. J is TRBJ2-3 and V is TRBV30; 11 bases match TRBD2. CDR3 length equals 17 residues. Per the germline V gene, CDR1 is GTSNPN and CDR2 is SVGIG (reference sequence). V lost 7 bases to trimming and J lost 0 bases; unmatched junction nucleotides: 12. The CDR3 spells CAFISGRDDISTDTQYF. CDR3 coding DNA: TGTGCCTTTATTAGCGGGAGGGACGATATTAGCACAGATACGCAGTATTTT.

In DNA, the CDR3 is TGTGCCAGCAGCCGACCGGGACAGGGGGGAGAGACCCAGTACTTC. This encodes CASSRPGQGGETQYF. The V call is TRBV11-3, the J call TRBJ2-5, with TRBD1 matching 11 bases. Germline CDR1 is SGHNT and CDR2 is YENEEA. The CDR3 has 15 amino acids. The trim removed 5 bases at V and 4 bases at J, leaving 6 bases unmatched.

DNA of the CDR3: TGTGCCTGGAGTGTAGGGTCCCTCGGGACTAGCGGGAGTTCGAATGAGCAGTTCTTC. It yields the protein CAWSVGSLGTSGSSNEQFF. V is TRBV30 and J is TRBJ2-1, with 14 positions matching TRBD2. Germline trimming cut 0 bases from V and 7 bases from J; bases unmatched to any gene: 14. The CDR3 covers 19 residues. CDR1 and CDR2 from the germline V gene are GTSNPN and SVGIG (reference sequence). The variable domain in full, completed from reference TRBV30 and TRBJ2-1, reads SQTIHQWPATLVQPVGSPLSLECTVEGTSNPNLYWYRQAAGRGLQLLFYSVGIGQISSEVPQNLSASRPQDRQFILSSKKLLLSDSGFYLCAWSVGSLGTSGSSNEQFFGPGTRLTVL.

CDR3 DNA: TGTGCCTGGAGTGTTAGGGCTAGCGGGACCCCTCTTGACAATGAGCAGTTCTTC. Amino acids: CAWSVRASGTPLDNEQFF. The chain links TRBV30 to TRBJ2-1; 9 nucleotides align to TRBD2. The germline CDR1 and CDR2 sequences are GTSNPN and SVGIG (reference sequence). The CDR3 length is 18 residues. Trimming removed 0 bases from V and 5 bases from J; junction bases left unmatched: 14.

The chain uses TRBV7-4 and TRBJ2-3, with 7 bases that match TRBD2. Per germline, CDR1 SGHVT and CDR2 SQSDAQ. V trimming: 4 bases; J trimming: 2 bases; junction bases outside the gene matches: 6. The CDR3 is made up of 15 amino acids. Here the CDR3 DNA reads TGTGCCAGCAGCTCCCTAGCGGACCTCACAGATACGCAGTATTTT. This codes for CASSSLADLTDTQYF.

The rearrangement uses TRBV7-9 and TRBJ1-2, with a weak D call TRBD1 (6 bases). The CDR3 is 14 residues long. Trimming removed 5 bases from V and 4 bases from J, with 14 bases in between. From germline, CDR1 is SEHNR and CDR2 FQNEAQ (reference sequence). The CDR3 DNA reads TGTGCCAGCAGCCTTCGGACAGCCTCCTATGGCTACACCTTC. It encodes CASSLRTASYGYTF.

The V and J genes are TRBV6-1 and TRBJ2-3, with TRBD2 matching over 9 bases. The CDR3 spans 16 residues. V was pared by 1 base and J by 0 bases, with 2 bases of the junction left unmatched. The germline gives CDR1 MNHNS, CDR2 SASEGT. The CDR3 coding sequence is TGTGCCAGCAGTGAAGAGGGACTAGCTAGCACAGATACGCAGTATTTT. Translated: CASSEEGLASTDTQYF.

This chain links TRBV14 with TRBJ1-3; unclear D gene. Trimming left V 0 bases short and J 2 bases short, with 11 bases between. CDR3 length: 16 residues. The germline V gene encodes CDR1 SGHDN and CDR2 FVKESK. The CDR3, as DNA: TGTGCCAGCAGCCAAGAGGCGCCGGGGACTGGAAACACCATATATTTT. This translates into CASSQEAPGTGNTIYF.

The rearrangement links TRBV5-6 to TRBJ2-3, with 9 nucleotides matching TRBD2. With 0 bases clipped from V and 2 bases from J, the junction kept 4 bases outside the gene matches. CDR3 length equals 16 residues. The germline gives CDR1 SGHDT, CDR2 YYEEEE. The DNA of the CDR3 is TGTGCCAGCAGCTTGGGGCTAGCGGGACCCACAGATACGCAGTATTTT. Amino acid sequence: CASSLGLAGPTDTQYF.

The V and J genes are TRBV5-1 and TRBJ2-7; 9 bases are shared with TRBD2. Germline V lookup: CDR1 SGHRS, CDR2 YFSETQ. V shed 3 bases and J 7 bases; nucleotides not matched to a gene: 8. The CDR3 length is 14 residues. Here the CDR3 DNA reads TGCGCCAGCAGCTCGGGCGGGAGGGCTTGGGAGCAGTACTTC. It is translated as CASSSGGRAWEQYF.

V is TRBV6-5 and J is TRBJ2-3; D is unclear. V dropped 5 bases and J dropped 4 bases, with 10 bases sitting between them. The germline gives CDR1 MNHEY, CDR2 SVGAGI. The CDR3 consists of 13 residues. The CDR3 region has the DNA TGTGCCAGCAGTAACAACAGAGCAGATACGCAGTATTTT. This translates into CASSNNRADTQYF.

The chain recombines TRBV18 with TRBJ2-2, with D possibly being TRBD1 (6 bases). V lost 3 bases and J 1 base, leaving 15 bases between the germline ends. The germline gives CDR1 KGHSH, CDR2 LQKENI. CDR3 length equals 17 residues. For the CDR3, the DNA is TGTGCCAGCTCACCGAGCCCGAACAGGGAGAACACCGGGGAGCTGTTTTTT. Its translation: CASSPSPNRENTGELFF. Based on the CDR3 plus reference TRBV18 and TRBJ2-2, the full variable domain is NAGVMQNPRHLVRRRGQEARLRCSPMKGHSHVYWYRQLPEEGLKFMVYLQKENIIDESGMPKERFSAEFPKEGPSILRIQQVVRGDSAAYFCASSPSPNRENTGELFFGEGSRLTVL.

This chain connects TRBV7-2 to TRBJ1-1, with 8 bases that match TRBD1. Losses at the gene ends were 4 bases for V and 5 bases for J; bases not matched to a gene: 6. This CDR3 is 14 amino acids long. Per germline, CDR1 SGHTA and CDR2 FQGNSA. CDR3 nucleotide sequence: TGTGCCAGCAGCTCAGGGGGCGCGGATACTGAAGCTTTCTTT. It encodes CASSSGGADTEAFF. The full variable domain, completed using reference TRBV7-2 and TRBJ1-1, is GAGVSQSPSNKVTEKGKDVELRCDPISGHTALYWYRQSLGQGLEFLIYFQGNSAPDKSGLPSDRFSAERTGGSVSTLTIQRTQQEDSAVYLCASSSGGADTEAFFGQGTRLTVV.

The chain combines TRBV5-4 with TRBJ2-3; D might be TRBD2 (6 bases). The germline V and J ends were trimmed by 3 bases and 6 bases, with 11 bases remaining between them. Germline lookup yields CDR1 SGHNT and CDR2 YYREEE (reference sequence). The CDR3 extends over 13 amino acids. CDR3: CASSSGSSDTQYF. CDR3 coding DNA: TGTGCCAGCAGCTCCGGGAGCAGCGATACGCAGTATTTT.

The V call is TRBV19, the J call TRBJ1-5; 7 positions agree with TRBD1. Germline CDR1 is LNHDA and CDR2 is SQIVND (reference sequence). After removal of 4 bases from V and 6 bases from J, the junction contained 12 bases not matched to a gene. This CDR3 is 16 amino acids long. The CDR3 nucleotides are TGTGCCAGTAGTACACTCCCCCGACAGGGAGGTCAGCCCCAGCATTTT. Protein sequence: CASSTLPRQGGQPQHF.